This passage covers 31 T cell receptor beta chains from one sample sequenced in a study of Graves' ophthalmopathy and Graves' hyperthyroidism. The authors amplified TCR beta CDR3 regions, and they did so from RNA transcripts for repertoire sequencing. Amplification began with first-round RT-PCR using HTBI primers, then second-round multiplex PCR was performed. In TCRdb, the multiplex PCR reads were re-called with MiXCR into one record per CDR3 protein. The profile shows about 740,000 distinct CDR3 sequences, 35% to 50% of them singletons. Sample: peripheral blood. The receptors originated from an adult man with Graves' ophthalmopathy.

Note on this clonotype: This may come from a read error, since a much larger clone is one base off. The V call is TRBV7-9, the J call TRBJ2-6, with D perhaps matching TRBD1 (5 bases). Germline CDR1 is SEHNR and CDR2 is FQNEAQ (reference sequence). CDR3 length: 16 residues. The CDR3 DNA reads TGTGCCAGCAGCTTAGTGCAGGGCTCTGGGGCCAACGTCCTGGCTTTC. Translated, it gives CASSLVQGSGANVLAF.

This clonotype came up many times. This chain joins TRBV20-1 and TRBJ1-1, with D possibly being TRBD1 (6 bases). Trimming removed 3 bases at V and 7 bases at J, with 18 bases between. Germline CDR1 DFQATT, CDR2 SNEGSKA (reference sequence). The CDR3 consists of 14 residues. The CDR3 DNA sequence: TGCAGTGCTAGTAGCCAGGGGTTGATGAGTGAAGCTTTCTTT. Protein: CSASSQGLMSEAFF.

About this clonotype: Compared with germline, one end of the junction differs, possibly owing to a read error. The CDR3 sequence is CASSLGGGAYEQHF. DNA of the CDR3: TGTGCCAGCAGCTTAGGGGGCGGTGCCTACGAGCAGCACTTC. The chain couples TRBV11-2 to TRBJ2-7; TRBD1 is a possible D gene (5 bases). The V gene's germline CDR1 is SGHAT and CDR2 FQNNGV. The CDR3 sequence is 14 residues long.

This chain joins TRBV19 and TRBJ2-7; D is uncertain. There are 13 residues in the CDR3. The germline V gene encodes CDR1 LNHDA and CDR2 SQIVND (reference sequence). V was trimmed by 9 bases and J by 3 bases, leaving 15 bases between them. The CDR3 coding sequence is TGTGCCAGCAGATCCGACAACCGCTACGAGCAGTACTTC. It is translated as CASRSDNRYEQYF.

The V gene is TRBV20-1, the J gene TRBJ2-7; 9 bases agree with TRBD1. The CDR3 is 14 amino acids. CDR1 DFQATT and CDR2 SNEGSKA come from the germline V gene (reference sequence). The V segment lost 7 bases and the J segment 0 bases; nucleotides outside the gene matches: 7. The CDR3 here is CSVRDRVFSYEQYF. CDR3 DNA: TGCAGTGTACGGGACAGGGTCTTCTCCTACGAGCAGTACTTC.

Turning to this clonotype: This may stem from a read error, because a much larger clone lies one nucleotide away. CDR3 DNA: TGTGCCGGCAGCCCAGATGGGGTGGGGCAAAGTGAAAAACTGTTTTTT. The encoded protein is CAGSPDGVGQSEKLFF. This chain links TRBV7-6 with TRBJ1-4; a possible D gene is TRBD1 (5 bases). This CDR3 is built from 16 residues. CDR1 and CDR2 (germline): SGHVS, FNYEAQ.

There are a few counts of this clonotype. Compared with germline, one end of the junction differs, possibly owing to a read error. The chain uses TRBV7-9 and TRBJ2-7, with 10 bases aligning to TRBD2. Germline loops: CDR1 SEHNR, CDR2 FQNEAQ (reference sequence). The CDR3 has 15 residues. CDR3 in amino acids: CASSQGSSGRNEQHF. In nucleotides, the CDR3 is TGCGCCAGCAGCCAAGGGAGTAGCGGGAGGAATGAGCAGCACTTC. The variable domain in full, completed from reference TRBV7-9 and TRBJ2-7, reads DTGVSQNPRHKITKRGQNVTFRCDPISEHNRLYWYRQTLGQGPEFLTYFQNEAQLEKSRLLSDRFSAERPKGSFSTLEIQRTEQGDSAMYLCASSQGSSGRNEQHFGPGTRLTVT.

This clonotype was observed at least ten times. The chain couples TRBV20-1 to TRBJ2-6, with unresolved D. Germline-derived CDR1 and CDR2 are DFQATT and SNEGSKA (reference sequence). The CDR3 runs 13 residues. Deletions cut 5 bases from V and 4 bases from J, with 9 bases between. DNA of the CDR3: TGCAGTGCTCCCCAAACCGGGGCCAACGTCCTGACTTTC. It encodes CSAPQTGANVLTF.

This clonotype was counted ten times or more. The CDR3 DNA sequence: TGTGCCAGCAGCCGGACTCTACGTCAAGAGACCCAGTACTTC. It codes for CASSRTLRQETQYF. The chain has TRBV7-2 and TRBJ2-5, with D possibly being TRBD2 (5 bases). The CDR3 spans 14 residues. Trimming cost V 5 bases and J 2 bases, with 12 bases left between them. Germline CDR1 and CDR2: SGHTA and FQGNSA.

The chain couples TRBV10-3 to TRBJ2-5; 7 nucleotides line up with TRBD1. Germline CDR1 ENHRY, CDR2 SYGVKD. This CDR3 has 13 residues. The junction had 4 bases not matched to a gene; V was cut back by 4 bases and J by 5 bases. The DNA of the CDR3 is TGTGCCATCAGTGGACAGGGTGTGGAGACCCAGTACTTC. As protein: CAISGQGVETQYF.

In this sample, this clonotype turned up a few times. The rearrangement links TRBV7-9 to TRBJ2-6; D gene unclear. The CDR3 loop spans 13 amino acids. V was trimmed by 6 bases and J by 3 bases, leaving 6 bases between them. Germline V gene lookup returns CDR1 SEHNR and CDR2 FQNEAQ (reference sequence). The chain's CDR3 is CASRGHGANVLTF. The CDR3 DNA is TGTGCCAGCAGGGGCCATGGGGCCAACGTCCTGACTTTC.

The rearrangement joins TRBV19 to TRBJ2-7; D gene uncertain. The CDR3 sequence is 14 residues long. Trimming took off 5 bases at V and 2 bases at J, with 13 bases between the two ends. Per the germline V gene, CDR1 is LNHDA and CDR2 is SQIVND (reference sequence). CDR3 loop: CASSLVAKTYEQYF. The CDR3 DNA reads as TGTGCCAGTAGTCTGGTAGCAAAAACCTACGAGCAGTACTTC.

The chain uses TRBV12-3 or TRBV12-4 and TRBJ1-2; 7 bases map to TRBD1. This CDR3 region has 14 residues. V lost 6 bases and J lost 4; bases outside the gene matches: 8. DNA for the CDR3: TGTGCCAGCAGCTTCCAGGGGGAGGGCTATGGCTACACCTTC. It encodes CASSFQGEGYGYTF.

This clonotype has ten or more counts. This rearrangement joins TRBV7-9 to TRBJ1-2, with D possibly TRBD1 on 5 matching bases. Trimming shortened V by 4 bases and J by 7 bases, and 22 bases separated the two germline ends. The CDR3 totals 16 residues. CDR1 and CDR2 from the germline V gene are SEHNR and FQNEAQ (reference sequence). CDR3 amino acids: CASSSGTHLLEGGYTF. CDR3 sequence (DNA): TGTGCCAGCAGCTCTGGGACTCACTTACTGGAGGGTGGCTACACCTTC.

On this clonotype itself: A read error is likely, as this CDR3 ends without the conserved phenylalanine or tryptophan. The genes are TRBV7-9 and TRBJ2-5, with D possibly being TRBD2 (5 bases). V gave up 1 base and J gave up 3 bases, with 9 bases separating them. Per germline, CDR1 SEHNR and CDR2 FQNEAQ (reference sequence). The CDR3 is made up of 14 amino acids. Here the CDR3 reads CASSLGTGKETQYV. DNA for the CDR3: TGTGCCAGCAGCTTAGGGACGGGGAAAGAGACCCAGTACGTC.

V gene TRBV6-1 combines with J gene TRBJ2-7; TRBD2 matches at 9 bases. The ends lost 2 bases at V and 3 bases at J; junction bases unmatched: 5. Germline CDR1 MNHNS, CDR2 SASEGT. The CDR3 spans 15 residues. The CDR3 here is CASSEYGLAIYEQYF. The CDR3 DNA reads TGTGCCAGCAGTGAATATGGACTAGCGATCTACGAGCAGTACTTC.

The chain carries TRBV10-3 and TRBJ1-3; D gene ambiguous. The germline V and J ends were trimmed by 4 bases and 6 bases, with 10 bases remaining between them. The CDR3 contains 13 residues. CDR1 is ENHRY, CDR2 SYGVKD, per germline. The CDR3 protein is CAISGGRANTIYF. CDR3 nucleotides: TGTGCCATCAGTGGAGGAAGGGCAAACACCATATATTTT.

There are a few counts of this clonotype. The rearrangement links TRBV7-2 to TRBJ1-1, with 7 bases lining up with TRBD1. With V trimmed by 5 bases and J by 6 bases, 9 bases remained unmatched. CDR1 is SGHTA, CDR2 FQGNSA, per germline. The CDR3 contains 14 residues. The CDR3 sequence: CASSPGQASSEAFF. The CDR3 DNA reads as TGTGCCAGCAGCCCCGGACAGGCGAGCTCTGAAGCTTTCTTT.

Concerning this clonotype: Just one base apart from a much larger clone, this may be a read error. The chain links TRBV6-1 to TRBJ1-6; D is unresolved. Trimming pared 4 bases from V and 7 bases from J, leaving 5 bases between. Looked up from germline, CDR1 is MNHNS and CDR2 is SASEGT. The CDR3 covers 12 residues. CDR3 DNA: TGTGCCAGCAGTGGGAAGAATTCACCCCTCCACTTT. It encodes CASSGKNSPLHF.

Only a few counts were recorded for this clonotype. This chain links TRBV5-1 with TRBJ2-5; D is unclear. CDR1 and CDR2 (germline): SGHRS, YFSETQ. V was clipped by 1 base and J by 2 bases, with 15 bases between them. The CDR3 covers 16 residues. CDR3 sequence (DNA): TGCGCCAGCAGCTTGAGTAGCTATAATAGGCAAGAGACCCAGTACTTC. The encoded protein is CASSLSSYNRQETQYF.

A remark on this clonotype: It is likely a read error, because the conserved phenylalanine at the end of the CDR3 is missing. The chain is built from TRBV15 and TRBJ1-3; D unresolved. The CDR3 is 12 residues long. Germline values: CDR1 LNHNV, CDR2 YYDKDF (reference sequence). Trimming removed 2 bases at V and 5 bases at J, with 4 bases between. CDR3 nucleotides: TGTGCCACCAGCAGATTTCGAAACACCATATATGTT. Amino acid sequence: CATSRFRNTIYV.

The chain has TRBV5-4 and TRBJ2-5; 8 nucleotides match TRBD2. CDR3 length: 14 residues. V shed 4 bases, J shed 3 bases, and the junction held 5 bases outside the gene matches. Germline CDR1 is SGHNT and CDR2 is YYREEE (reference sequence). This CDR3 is CASSLPGLEETQYF. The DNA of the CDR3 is TGTGCCAGCAGCCTACCGGGACTAGAAGAGACCCAGTACTTC.

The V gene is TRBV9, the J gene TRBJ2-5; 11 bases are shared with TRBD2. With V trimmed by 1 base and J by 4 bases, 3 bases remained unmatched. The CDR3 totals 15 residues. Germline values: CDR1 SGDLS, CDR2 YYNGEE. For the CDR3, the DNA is TGTGCCAGCAGCGTAACTAGCGGGAGTCGAGAGACCCAGTACTTC. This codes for CASSVTSGSRETQYF.

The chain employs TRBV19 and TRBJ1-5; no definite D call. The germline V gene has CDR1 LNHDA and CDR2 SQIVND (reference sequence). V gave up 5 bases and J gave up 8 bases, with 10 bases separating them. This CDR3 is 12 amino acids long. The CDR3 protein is CASSLQGEPQHF. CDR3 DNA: TGTGCCAGTAGTCTTCAAGGAGAGCCCCAGCATTTT.

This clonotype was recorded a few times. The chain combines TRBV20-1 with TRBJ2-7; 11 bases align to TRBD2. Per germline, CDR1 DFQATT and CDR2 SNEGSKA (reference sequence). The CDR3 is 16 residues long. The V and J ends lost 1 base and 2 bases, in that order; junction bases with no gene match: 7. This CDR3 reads CSARVTSGGSAYEQYF. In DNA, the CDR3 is TGCAGTGCTAGAGTAACTAGCGGGGGCTCCGCCTACGAGCAGTACTTC.

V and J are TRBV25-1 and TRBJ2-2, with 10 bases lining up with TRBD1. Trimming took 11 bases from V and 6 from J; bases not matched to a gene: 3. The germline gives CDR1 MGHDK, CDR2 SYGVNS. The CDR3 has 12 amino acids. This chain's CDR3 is CAGTGVAGELFF. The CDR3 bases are TGTGCCGGGACAGGGGTTGCCGGGGAGCTGTTTTTT.

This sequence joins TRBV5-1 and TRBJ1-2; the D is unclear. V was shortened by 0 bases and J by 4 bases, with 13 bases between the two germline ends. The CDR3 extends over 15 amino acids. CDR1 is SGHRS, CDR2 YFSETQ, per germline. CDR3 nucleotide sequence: TGCGCCAGCAGCTTGGAAGCTGCGGGCAGCTATGGCTACACCTTC. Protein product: CASSLEAAGSYGYTF.

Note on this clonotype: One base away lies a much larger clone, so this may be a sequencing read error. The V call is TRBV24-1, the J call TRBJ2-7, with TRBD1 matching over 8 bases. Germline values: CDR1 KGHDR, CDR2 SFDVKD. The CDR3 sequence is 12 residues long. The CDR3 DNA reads TGTGCCACCAGCGGACAGGGCAACGAGCAGTGCTTC. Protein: CATSGQGNEQCF.

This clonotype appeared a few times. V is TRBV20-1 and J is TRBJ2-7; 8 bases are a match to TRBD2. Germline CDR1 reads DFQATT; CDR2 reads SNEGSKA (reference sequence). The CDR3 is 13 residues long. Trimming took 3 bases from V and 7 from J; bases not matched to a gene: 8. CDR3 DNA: TGCAGTGCTAGGATCGGGAGGGCCGGGGAGCAGTACTTC. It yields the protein CSARIGRAGEQYF.

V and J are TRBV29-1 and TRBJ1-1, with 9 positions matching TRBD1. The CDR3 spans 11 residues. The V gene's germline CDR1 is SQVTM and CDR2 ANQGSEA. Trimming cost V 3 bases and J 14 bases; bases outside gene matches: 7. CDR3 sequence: CSVENGTGLFF. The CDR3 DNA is TGCAGCGTTGAGAATGGGACAGGGCTGTTCTTT.

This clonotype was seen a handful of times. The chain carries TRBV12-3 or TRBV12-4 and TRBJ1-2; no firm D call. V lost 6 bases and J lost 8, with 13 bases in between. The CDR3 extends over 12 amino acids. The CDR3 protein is CASSPLLRGYTF. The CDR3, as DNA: TGTGCCAGCAGCCCCCTATTAAGGGGCTACACCTTC.